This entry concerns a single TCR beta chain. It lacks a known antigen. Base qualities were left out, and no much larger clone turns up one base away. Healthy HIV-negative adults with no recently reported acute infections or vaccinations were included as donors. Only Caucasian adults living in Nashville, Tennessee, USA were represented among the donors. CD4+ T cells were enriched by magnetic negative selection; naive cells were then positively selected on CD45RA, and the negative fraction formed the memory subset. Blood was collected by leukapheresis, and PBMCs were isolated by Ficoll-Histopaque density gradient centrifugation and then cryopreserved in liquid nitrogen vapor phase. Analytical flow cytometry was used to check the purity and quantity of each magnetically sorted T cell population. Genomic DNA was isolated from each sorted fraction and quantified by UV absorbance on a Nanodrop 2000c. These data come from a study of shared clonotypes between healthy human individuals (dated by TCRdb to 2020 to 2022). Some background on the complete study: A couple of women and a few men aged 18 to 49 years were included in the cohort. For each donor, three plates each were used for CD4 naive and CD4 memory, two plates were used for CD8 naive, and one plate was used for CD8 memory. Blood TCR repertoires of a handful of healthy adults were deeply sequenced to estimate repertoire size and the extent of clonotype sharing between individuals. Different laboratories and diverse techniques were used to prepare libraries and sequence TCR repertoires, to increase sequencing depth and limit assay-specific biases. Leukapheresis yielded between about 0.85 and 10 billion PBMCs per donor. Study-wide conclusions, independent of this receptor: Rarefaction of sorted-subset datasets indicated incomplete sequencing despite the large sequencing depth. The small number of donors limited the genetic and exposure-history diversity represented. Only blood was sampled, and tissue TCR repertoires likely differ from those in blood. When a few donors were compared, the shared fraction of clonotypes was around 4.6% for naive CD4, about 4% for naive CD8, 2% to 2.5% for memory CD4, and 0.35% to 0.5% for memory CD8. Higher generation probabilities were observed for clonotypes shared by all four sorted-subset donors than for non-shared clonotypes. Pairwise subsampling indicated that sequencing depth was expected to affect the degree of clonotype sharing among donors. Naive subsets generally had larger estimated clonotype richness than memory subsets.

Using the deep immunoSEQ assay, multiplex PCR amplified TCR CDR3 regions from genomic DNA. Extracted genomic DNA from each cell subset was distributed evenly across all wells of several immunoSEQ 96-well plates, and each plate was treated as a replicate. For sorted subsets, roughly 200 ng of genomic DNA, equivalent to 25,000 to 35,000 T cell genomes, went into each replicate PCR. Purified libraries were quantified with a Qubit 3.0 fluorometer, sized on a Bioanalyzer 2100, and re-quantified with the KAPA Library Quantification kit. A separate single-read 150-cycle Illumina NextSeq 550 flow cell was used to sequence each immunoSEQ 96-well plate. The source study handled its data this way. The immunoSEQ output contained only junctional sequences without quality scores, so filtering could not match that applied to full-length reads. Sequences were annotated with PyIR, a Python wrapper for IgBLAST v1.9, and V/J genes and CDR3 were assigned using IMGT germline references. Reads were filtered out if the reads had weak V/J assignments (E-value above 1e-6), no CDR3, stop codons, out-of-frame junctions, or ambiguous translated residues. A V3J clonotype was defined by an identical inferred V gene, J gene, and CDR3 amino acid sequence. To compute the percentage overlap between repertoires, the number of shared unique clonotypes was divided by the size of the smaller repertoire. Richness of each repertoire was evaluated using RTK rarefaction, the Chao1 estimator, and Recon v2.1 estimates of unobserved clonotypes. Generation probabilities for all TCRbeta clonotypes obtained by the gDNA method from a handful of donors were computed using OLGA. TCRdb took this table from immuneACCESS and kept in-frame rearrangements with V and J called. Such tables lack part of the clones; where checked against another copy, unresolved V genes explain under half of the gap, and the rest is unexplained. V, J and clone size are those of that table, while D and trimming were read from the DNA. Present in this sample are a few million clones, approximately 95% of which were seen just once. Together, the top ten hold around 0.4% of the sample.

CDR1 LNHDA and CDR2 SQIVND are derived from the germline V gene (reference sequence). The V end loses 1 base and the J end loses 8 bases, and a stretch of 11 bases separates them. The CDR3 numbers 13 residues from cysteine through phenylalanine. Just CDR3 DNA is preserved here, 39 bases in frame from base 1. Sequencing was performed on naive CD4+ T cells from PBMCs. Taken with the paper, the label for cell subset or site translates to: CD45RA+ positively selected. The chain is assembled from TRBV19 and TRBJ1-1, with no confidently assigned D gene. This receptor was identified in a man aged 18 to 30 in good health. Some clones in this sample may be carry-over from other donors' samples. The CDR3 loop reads CASSIGPGHEAFF. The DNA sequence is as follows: TGTGCCAGTAGTATAGGACCCGGGCACGAAGCTTTCTTT. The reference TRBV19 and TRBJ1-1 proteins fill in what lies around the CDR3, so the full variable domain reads DGGITQSPKYLFRKEGQNVTLSCEQNLNHDAMYWYRQDPGQGLRLIYYSQIVNDFQKGDIAEGYSVSREKKESFPLTVTSAQKNPTAFYLCASSIGPGHEAFFGQGTRLTVV.